Sequencing of this T cell receptor (beta chain) was carried out in a study of post-analysis software for immune sequencing data. On the study more broadly: Both relapsing-remitting and secondary progressive multiple sclerosis featured among the disease courses, as did progressive-relapsing multiple sclerosis.

About this clonotype itself: What it recognizes is unknown. An end of the junction differs from the germline gene, which may be a read error.

cDNA libraries for TCR beta contained unique molecular identifiers. T cells numbering roughly 1 to 10 million gave rise to 450,000 to 550,000 cDNA molecules. Via MiXCR, TCRdb re-called the PCR reads, giving one row per CDR3 protein. The sample holds over 700,000 distinct CDR3 sequences; about 32% are singletons and the top ten take approximately 0.6%. This CDR3 is 15 amino acids long. The germline V gene has CDR1 MNHEY and CDR2 SMNVEV (reference sequence). Findings and caveats of the study: The five TRBV segments detected at higher frequency in patients than in controls included TRBV5-6, TRBV5-1 and TRBV20-1. Controls had significantly higher normalized Chao1 diversity than multiple sclerosis patients.

The clonotype originates from a girl aged 5 to 17 with multiple sclerosis. This chain uses TRBV27 with TRBJ1-4; the D is unclear. The source material was blood. The CDR3 DNA reads as TGTACCAGCAGTAAACCAGGCGGAGCTAATGAAAAACTGTTTTTT. Amino acids: CTSSKPGGANEKLFF.